This T cell receptor beta chain was recovered during a study of OX40 agonist ivuxolimab in advanced cancers. As for the study in general: Patients were infused with ivuxolimab every 2 weeks at 0.01 to 10 mg/kg. Head and neck, renal cell, melanoma or hepatocellular carcinoma were the cancers that dose-escalation patients had. Study findings and constraints: Both CD4+ and CD8+ T cell populations in blood had undergone clonal expansion by week 6 at 0.1 to 3.0 mg/kg.

Clones were sequenced by immunoSEQ multiplex PCR, and TCRdb holds only the in-frame ones, with some missing. The sample carries approximately 10,000 clones, approximately 86% recorded once. Note on this clone: Antigen: not known.

CDR1 SNHLY and CDR2 FYNNEI come from the germline V gene. The V and J ends lost 3 bases and 6 bases, in that order; junction bases with no gene match: 19. This CDR3 spans 19 amino acids. This TCR derives from an adult with an advanced solid tumor such as melanoma, head and neck, liver or kidney cancer. This specimen was CD4+ or CD8+ T cells sorted from blood, taken in a trial of the OX40 agonist ivuxolimab. This chain links TRBV2 with TRBJ2-7; TRBD2 aligns across 11 bases. This CDR3 is CASSEGPAGLAGGASEQYF. The CDR3 coding sequence is TGTGCCAGCAGTGAGGGGCCGGCGGGGCTAGCGGGAGGAGCGAGCGAGCAGTACTTC.